This T cell receptor (beta chain) was documented in a study of cytotoxic CD8 clonotypes in ibrutinib-treated CLL. For the study at large: Collecting the response samples happened after a median about eleven months of treatment, with a range of 6 to 36. Study-wide results and caveats: Rare overall, public clonotypes shrank or held steady under therapy.

This CDR3 has 14 residues. Germline trimming cut 2 bases from V and 3 bases from J; bases unmatched to any gene: 4. Germline V lookup: CDR1 SGHNT, CDR2 YYREEE (reference sequence). The protocol was immunoSEQ multiplex PCR, while the TCRdb copy is restricted to in-frame clones and leaves out a portion. Seen here are 120,000 to 150,000 clones, approximately 80% observed once, and the top ten hold approximately 30%. This clone was found a few times. Its antigen remains unknown. This chain connects TRBV5-4 to TRBJ2-7, with 8 bases identical to TRBD2. This sample comprised PBMCs, obtained after 12 months of ibrutinib treatment. The origin of this receptor is a human donor with chronic lymphocytic leukemia. Here the CDR3 reads CASSFGSGVYEQYF. As DNA, the CDR3 is TGTGCCAGCAGCTTCGGTAGCGGGGTCTACGAGCAGTACTTC.